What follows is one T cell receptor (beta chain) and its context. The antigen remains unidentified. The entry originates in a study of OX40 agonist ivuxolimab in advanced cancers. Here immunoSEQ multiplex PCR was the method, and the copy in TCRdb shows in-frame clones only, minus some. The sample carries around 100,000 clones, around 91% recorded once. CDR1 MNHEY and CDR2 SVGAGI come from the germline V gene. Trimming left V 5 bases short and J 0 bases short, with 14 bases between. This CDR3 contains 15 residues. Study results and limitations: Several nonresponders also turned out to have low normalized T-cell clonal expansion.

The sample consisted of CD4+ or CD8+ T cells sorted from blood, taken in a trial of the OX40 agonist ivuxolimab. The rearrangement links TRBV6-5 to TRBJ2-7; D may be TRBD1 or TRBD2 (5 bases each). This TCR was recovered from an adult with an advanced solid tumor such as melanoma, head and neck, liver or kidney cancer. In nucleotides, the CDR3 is TGTGCCAGCAGTCTTGCCCCAGGGAGCTCCTACGAGCAGTACTTC. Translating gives CASSLAPGSSYEQYF.